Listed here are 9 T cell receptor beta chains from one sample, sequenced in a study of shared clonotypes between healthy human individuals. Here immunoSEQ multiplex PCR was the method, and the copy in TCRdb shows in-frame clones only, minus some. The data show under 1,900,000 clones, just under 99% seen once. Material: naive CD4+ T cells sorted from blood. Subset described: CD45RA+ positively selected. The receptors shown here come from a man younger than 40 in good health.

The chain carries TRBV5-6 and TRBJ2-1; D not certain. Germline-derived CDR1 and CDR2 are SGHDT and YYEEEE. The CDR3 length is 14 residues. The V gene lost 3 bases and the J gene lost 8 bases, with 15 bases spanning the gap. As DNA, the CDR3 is TGTGCCAGCAGCTCCGTCTACCCTGGGGATGAGCAGTTCTTC. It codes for CASSSVYPGDEQFF.

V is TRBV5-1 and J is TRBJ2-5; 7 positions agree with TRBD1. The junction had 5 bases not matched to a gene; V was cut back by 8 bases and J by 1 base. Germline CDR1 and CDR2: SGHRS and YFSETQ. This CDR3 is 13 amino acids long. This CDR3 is CASRDSVQETQYF. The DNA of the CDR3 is TGCGCCAGTCGGGACAGCGTCCAAGAGACCCAGTACTTC. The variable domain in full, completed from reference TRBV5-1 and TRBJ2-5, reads KAGVTQTPRYLIKTRGQQVTLSCSPISGHRSVSWYQQTPGQGLQFLFEYFSETQRNKGNFPGRFSGRQFSNSRSEMNVSTLELGDSALYLCASRDSVQETQYFGPGTRLLVL.

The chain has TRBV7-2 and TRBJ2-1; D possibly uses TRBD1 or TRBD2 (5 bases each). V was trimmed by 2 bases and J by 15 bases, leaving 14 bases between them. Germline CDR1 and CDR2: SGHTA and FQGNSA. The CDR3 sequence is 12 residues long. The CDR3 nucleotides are TGTGCCAGCAGCTTACATGGGGGAGCTGGGTTCTTC. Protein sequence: CASSLHGGAGFF. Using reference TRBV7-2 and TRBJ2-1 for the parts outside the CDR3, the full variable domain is GAGVSQSPSNKVTEKGKDVELRCDPISGHTALYWYRQSLGQGLEFLIYFQGNSAPDKSGLPSDRFSAERTGGSVSTLTIQRTQQEDSAVYLCASSLHGGAGFFGPGTRLTVL.

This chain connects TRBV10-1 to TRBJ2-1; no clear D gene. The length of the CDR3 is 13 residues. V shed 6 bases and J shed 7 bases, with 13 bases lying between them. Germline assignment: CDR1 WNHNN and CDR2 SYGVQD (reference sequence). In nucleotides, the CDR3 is TGCGCCAGCAGCCAGACATTCACGAATGAGCAGTTCTTC. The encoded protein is CASSQTFTNEQFF.

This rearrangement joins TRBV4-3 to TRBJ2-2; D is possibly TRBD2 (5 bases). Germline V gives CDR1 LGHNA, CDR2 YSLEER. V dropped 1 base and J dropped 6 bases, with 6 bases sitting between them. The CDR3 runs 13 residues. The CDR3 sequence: CASSQVGAGELFF. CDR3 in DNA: TGCGCCAGCAGCCAAGTGGGAGCCGGGGAGCTGTTTTTT.

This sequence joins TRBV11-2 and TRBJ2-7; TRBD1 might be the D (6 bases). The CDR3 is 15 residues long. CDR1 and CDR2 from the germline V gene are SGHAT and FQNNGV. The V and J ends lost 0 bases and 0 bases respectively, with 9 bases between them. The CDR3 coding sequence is TGTGCCAGCAGCTTAGAAACAGGGAGCTCCTACGAGCAGTACTTC. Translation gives CASSLETGSSYEQYF.

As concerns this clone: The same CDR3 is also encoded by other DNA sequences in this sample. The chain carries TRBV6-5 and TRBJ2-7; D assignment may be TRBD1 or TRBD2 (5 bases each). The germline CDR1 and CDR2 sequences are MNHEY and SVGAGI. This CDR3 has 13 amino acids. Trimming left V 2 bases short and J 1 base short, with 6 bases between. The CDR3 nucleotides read TGTGCCAGCAGTTACGGGACGTCCTACGAGCAGTACTTC. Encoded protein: CASSYGTSYEQYF.

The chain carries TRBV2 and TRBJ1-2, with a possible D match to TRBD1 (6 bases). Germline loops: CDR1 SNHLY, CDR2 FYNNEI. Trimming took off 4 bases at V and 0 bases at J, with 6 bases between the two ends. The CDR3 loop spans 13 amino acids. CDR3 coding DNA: TGTGCCAGCAGTGCAGGGGCTAACTATGGCTACACCTTC. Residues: CASSAGANYGYTF.

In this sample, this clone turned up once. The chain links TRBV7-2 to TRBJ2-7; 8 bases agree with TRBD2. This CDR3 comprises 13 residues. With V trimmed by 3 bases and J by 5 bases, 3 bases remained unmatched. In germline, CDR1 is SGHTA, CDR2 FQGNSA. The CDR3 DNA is TGTGCCAGCAGCTTCACTAGCGGCGACGAGCAGTACTTC. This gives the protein CASSFTSGDEQYF. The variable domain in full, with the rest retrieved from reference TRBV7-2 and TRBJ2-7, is GAGVSQSPSNKVTEKGKDVELRCDPISGHTALYWYRQSLGQGLEFLIYFQGNSAPDKSGLPSDRFSAERTGGSVSTLTIQRTQQEDSAVYLCASSFTSGDEQYFGPGTRLTVT.